The 7 T cell receptor beta chains listed next were all sequenced from one sample in a study of T cell changes during pregnancy in multiple sclerosis. Only in-frame clones appear in the TCRdb table, and some are missing; sequencing was by immunoSEQ multiplex PCR. Of more than 65,000 clones listed, roughly nine tenths are singletons. This specimen consisted of peripheral blood, obtained before pregnancy. These receptors came from a female donor with multiple sclerosis, enrolled in a pregnancy study.

The chain has TRBV7-8 and TRBJ2-3, with 10 nucleotides matching TRBD2. The J segment lost 2 bases and the V segment lost 6 bases, leaving 8 bases of the junction unmatched. From germline, CDR1 is SGHVS and CDR2 FQNEAQ. The CDR3 length is 16 residues. CDR3 bases: TGTGCCAGCAGTCAGAGGACTAGCGGATTCACAGATACGCAGTATTTT. Amino acids: CASSQRTSGFTDTQYF.

V gene TRBV6-1 combines with J gene TRBJ2-7; D remains unclear. V was cut by 5 bases and J by 6 bases, with 8 bases left in between. The CDR3 has 11 amino acids. Looked up from germline, CDR1 is MNHNS and CDR2 is SASEGT. CDR3 DNA sequence: TGTGCCAGCAGTCACAGTGGCGAGCAGTACTTC. Protein: CASSHSGEQYF.

Turning to this clone: The missing conserved phenylalanine or tryptophan at the end of this CDR3 makes a read error likely. The rearrangement joins TRBV2 to TRBJ1-1, with D hard to call. The CDR3 runs 13 residues. Trimming left V 7 bases short and J 3 bases short, with 12 bases between. CDR1 is SNHLY and CDR2 is FYNNEI in the germline V gene. The chain's CDR3 is CASKIKGDTEAFL. For the CDR3, the DNA is TGTGCCAGCAAAATTAAGGGAGACACTGAAGCTTTCCTT.

This rearrangement joins TRBV5-5 to TRBJ1-2; 7 bases are shared with TRBD1. The V segment lost 1 base and the J segment 5 bases; nucleotides outside the gene matches: 8. Per the germline V gene, CDR1 is SGHKS and CDR2 is YYEKEE (reference sequence). The CDR3 length is 15 residues. The DNA of the CDR3 is TGTGCCAGCAGCTTGCGGGACAGAGAGTTTTATGGCTACACCTTC. Translated, it gives CASSLRDREFYGYTF.

This clone appeared a few times. The J gene is TRBJ2-7, the V gene TRBV30; tentative D call: TRBD1 (5 bases). This CDR3 contains 12 residues. V lost 8 bases and J lost 10, with 21 bases in between. Germline CDR1 GTSNPN, CDR2 SVGIG (reference sequence). The CDR3 loop reads CATSPGSASQYF. CDR3 nucleotide sequence: TGTGCCACCTCACCAGGGTCCGCGAGTCAGTACTTC.

This sequence joins TRBV30 and TRBJ1-2; weak D call: TRBD1 (5 bases). Germline V gene lookup returns CDR1 GTSNPN and CDR2 SVGIG (reference sequence). V lost 2 bases and J lost 4, with 5 bases in between. The CDR3 is 11 amino acids. Here the CDR3 DNA reads TGTGCCTGGAGTAGGGGCTATGGCTACACCTTC. Its protein product is CAWSRGYGYTF. Together with reference TRBV30 and TRBJ1-2, the CDR3 gives the full variable domain: SQTIHQWPATLVQPVGSPLSLECTVEGTSNPNLYWYRQAAGRGLQLLFYSVGIGQISSEVPQNLSASRPQDRQFILSSKKLLLSDSGFYLCAWSRGYGYTFGSGTRLTVV.

V gene TRBV4-2 combines with J gene TRBJ2-2; possible D gene TRBD1, 6 bases. This CDR3 has 12 amino acids. Between the trimmed V and J ends, which lost 7 bases and 6 bases, there was a span of 9 bases. Germline V CDR1 and CDR2: LGHNA, YNFKEQ. CDR3 amino acids: CASNSGAGELFF. CDR3 in DNA: TGTGCCAGCAATTCAGGGGCCGGGGAGCTGTTTTTT.